Shown below are 22 T cell receptor beta chains from a single sample sequenced in a study of blood T cell repertoires in COVID-19. Only in-frame clones appear in the TCRdb table, and some are missing; sequencing was by immunoSEQ multiplex PCR. The sample includes some 37,000 clones, 85% to 90% seen only once; the top ten take 9.5% to 13%. Source material: peripheral blood. These receptor sequences come from a man in his 70s with acute or convalescent COVID-19.

This sequence joins TRBV21-1 and TRBJ2-7; the D call in the table, TRBD1, was not verified against the DNA. TRBV21-1 is designated a pseudogene. The CDR3 runs 15 residues. The CDR3 region is CANSSTRRTSYEQYF. The CDR3 bases are TGTGCCAACTCGTCAACCAGGCGAACCTCCTACGAGCAGTACTTC.

There are a few counts of this clone. The chain is built from TRBV9 and TRBJ1-3, with 7 nucleotides matching TRBD1. There are 16 residues in the CDR3. The junction had 7 bases not matched to a gene; V was cut back by 3 bases and J by 1 base. Per germline, CDR1 SGDLS and CDR2 YYNGEE. CDR3 loop: CASSGRSGGSGNTIYF. The CDR3 coding sequence is TGTGCCAGCAGCGGACGCTCAGGGGGGTCTGGAAACACCATATATTTT.

The chain joins TRBV19 to TRBJ2-3, with 9 bases identical to TRBD2. V was clipped by 5 bases and J by 1 base; unmatched bases: 13. The CDR3 totals 18 residues. Germline loops: CDR1 LNHDA, CDR2 SQIVND (reference sequence). The CDR3 sequence: CASSPRGIAGVGTDTQYF. The DNA for the CDR3 is TGTGCCAGTAGTCCCCGTGGGATAGCGGGAGTTGGCACAGATACGCAGTATTTT.

The chain uses TRBV25-1 and TRBJ1-4, with a weak D call TRBD1 (5 bases). Germline V lookup: CDR1 MGHDK, CDR2 SYGVNS. The CDR3 spans 14 residues. V dropped 7 bases and J dropped 8 bases, with 17 bases sitting between them. CDR3 amino acids: CASTGAARWEKLFF. DNA of the CDR3: TGTGCCAGCACTGGGGCAGCCCGGTGGGAAAAACTGTTTTTT.

The V gene is TRBV6-6, the J gene TRBJ1-1, with 9 bases aligning to TRBD1. Germline lookup yields CDR1 MNHNY and CDR2 SVGAGI (reference sequence). The CDR3 has 16 amino acids. Trimming took 6 bases from V and 0 from J; bases not matched to a gene: 8. CDR3 nucleotide sequence: TGTGCCAGCAGACACGGGACAGGGATGTTGAACACTGAAGCTTTCTTT. It codes for CASRHGTGMLNTEAFF.

The gene calls are TRBV3-1 (or the pseudogene TRBV3-2) and TRBJ1-1; the match to TRBD1 covers 8 bases. The ends lost 4 bases at V and 5 bases at J; junction bases unmatched: 15. From germline, CDR1 is LGHDT and CDR2 YNNKEL (reference sequence). The CDR3 runs 17 residues. CDR3 bases: TGTGCCAGCAGCCCTTTATTCGGACAGGGTAGTAGGACTGAAGCTTTCTTT. Encoded protein: CASSPLFGQGSRTEAFF.

The chain carries TRBV4-2 and TRBJ2-7; 12 bases are shared with TRBD1. The CDR3 contains 15 residues. Germline-derived CDR1 and CDR2 are LGHNA and YNFKEQ. The V and J ends lost 1 base and 7 bases, in that order; junction bases with no gene match: 5. The CDR3 region is CASSQAPGQGAEQYF. CDR3 nucleotides: TGTGCCAGCAGCCAAGCTCCGGGACAGGGGGCAGAGCAGTACTTC.

The chain uses TRBV28 and TRBJ1-3, with a possible D match to TRBD1 (5 bases). There are 16 residues in the CDR3. V lost 4 bases to trimming and J lost 1 base, with 14 bases between them. In germline, CDR1 is MDHEN, CDR2 SYDVKM. In DNA, the CDR3 is TGTGCCAGCAGTTCTCCGGGACTCATATCTGGAAACACCATATATTTT. Translating gives CASSSPGLISGNTIYF.

This chain links TRBV4-3 with TRBJ2-5; the D is unclear. Germline assignment: CDR1 LGHNA and CDR2 YSLEER. Deletions cut 3 bases from V and 2 bases from J, with 7 bases between. CDR3 length equals 13 residues. The CDR3 region is CASSQEMQETQYF. Here the CDR3 DNA reads TGCGCCAGCAGCCAGGAGATGCAAGAGACCCAGTACTTC.

The chain employs TRBV4-3 and TRBJ2-7, with 10 bases fitting TRBD2. Trimming took 0 bases from V and 6 from J; bases not matched to a gene: 5. Per the germline V gene, CDR1 is LGHNA and CDR2 is YSLEER. This CDR3 spans 15 amino acids. CDR3 sequence reads: CASSQELAGYAEQYF. The CDR3 nucleotides read TGCGCCAGCAGCCAAGAACTAGCGGGATATGCCGAGCAGTACTTC.

The chain couples TRBV6-2 or TRBV6-3 to TRBJ2-6; TRBD1 agrees at 11 bases. Trimming at V came to 5 bases and at J to 0 bases, leaving 9 bases not matched to a gene. The CDR3 spans 19 residues. Germline V gene lookup returns CDR1 MNHEY and CDR2 SVGEGT. CDR3 DNA: TGTGCCAGCAGTCTGCCTGGGACAGGGGGGGACTCTGGGGCCAACGTCCTGACTTTC. This codes for CASSLPGTGGDSGANVLTF.

In its sample, this clone ranks as medium-sized (0.01 to 0.1%). The rearrangement joins TRBV12-3 or TRBV12-4 to TRBJ1-1, with unresolved D. V lost 1 base to trimming and J lost 6 bases, with 6 bases between them. The CDR3 spans 12 residues. For the CDR3, the DNA is TGTGCCAGCAGTTTAGGACTTCCTGAAGCTTTCTTT. It codes for CASSLGLPEAFF.

This rearrangement joins TRBV6-5 to TRBJ1-4; possibly TRBD1 for D (6 bases). This CDR3 is 14 amino acids long. CDR1 is MNHEY and CDR2 is SVGAGI in the germline V gene. Trimming shortened V by 2 bases and J by 3 bases, and 7 bases separated the two germline ends. The CDR3 sequence is CASSYGTPNEKLFF. Written as DNA, the CDR3 is TGTGCCAGCAGTTACGGGACACCTAATGAAAAACTGTTTTTT.

The chain combines TRBV9 with TRBJ1-3; D is possibly TRBD1 (5 bases). CDR1 SGDLS and CDR2 YYNGEE come from the germline V gene. CDR3 length equals 15 residues. With 4 bases removed from V and 0 bases from J, the gap between germline ends came to 11 bases. Here the CDR3 reads CASSRDWSSGNTIYF. The CDR3 DNA reads as TGTGCCAGCAGCCGGGACTGGTCCTCTGGAAACACCATATATTTT. Using reference TRBV9 and TRBJ1-3 for the parts outside the CDR3, the full variable domain is DSGVTQTPKHLITATGQRVTLRCSPRSGDLSVYWYQQSLDQGLQFLIQYYNGEERAKGNILERFSAQQFPDLHSELNLSSLELGDSALYFCASSRDWSSGNTIYFGEGSWLTVV.

This clone occurred once. V gene TRBV7-6 combines with J gene TRBJ2-6, with D hard to call. The CDR3 spans 16 residues. The V gene's germline CDR1 is SGHVS and CDR2 FNYEAQ. V lost 0 bases and J lost 1, with 7 bases in between. The chain's CDR3 is CASSLAGASGANVLTF. CDR3 DNA: TGTGCCAGCAGCTTAGCGGGCGCATCTGGGGCCAACGTCCTGACTTTC.

This chain connects TRBV4-3 to TRBJ2-1; 8 bases are shared with TRBD2. Germline V gene sequence: CDR1 LGHNA, CDR2 YSLEER. V dropped 4 bases and J dropped 10; count of bases not matched to a gene: 12. The CDR3 is 15 residues long. The CDR3 spells CASSPTSGGPWEQFF. In DNA form, the CDR3 reads TGCGCCAGCAGCCCCACGTCGGGAGGGCCATGGGAGCAGTTCTTC.

This clone was seen once. This chain joins TRBV3-1 (or the pseudogene TRBV3-2) and TRBJ2-4, with D tentatively TRBD1 (5 bases). Germline V gives CDR1 LGHDT, CDR2 YNNKEL (reference sequence). V shed 4 bases and J shed 6 bases, with 7 bases lying between them. The CDR3 has 12 amino acids. Written as DNA, the CDR3 is TGTGCCAGCAGCCTTCAGGGAAACATTCAGTACTTC. It encodes CASSLQGNIQYF.

The chain carries TRBV4-2 and TRBJ1-1, with TRBD1 as a possible D gene (6 bases). The germline V and J ends were trimmed by 4 bases and 4 bases, with 16 bases remaining between them. This CDR3 region has 15 residues. CDR1 LGHNA and CDR2 YNFKEQ come from the germline V gene. The CDR3 DNA sequence: TGTGCCAGCAGCCTTCTCCCAGACAGGACCACTGAAGCTTTCTTT. Its protein is CASSLLPDRTTEAFF.

V and J are TRBV15 and TRBJ1-1; maybe TRBD1 (5 bases). With 5 bases removed from V and 6 bases from J, the gap between germline ends came to 13 bases. The germline V gene encodes CDR1 LNHNV and CDR2 YYDKDF (reference sequence). The CDR3 extends over 13 amino acids. The CDR3 coding sequence is TGTGCCACCAGCCCTCAGTGGGGGGCTGAAGCTTTCTTT. As protein: CATSPQWGAEAFF.

V gene TRBV6-2 or TRBV6-3 combines with J gene TRBJ2-1, with 8 bases fitting TRBD2. The ends lost 2 bases at V and 4 bases at J; junction bases unmatched: 7. Germline CDR1 and CDR2: MNHEY and SVGEGT. The CDR3 loop spans 16 amino acids. The CDR3 spells CASSYPAGEGYNEQFF. The CDR3 coding sequence is TGTGCCAGCAGTTACCCAGCGGGAGAGGGATACAATGAGCAGTTCTTC.

V and J are TRBV27 and TRBJ2-7, with D perhaps matching TRBD2 (6 bases). CDR1 and CDR2 from the germline V gene are MNHEY and SMNVEV (reference sequence). The CDR3 extends over 13 amino acids. Trimming removed 6 bases from V and 5 bases from J, with 14 bases in between. The CDR3 region is CASRATSTNEQYF. CDR3 nucleotide sequence: TGTGCCAGCAGAGCGACTAGTACCAACGAGCAGTACTTC.

The chain couples TRBV6-5 to TRBJ2-1, with a possible D match to TRBD1 (6 bases). Germline-derived CDR1 and CDR2 are MNHEY and SVGAGI. The CDR3 extends over 15 amino acids. Trimming shortened V by 6 bases and J by 2 bases, and 14 bases separated the two germline ends. The CDR3 region is CASSIRGPPYNEQFF. The CDR3 DNA sequence: TGTGCCAGCAGCATCAGGGGCCCCCCCTACAATGAGCAGTTCTTC.